This T cell receptor beta chain appears in the sequencing data of a study of blood T cell repertoires in COVID-19. Whole-study context: Acute-phase and convalescent COVID-19 samples originated in the United States, Italy and Spain. T cells, B-cell-depleted T cells, or PBMCs supplied cDNA or gDNA.

V lost 5 bases to trimming and J lost 7 bases; unmatched junction nucleotides: 5. The V gene's germline CDR1 is LGHNA and CDR2 YNFKEQ. There are 13 residues in the CDR3. As handled by the study authors: Estimation of nucleated cell counts was performed using reference gene primer amplification. Only in-frame clones appear in the TCRdb table, and some are missing; sequencing was by immunoSEQ multiplex PCR. Clone size and the V and J calls come from that table; the DNA yielded D and trimming. The table has roughly 140,000 clones, approximately 73% seen once. What was sequenced was peripheral blood. The genes are TRBV4-2 and TRBJ1-5, with 7 nucleotides matching TRBD1. The receptor was derived from an elderly woman with acute or convalescent COVID-19. CDR3 protein: CASSDRAGQPQHF. The CDR3 DNA sequence: TGTGCCAGCAGCGACAGGGCTGGGCAGCCCCAGCATTTT.